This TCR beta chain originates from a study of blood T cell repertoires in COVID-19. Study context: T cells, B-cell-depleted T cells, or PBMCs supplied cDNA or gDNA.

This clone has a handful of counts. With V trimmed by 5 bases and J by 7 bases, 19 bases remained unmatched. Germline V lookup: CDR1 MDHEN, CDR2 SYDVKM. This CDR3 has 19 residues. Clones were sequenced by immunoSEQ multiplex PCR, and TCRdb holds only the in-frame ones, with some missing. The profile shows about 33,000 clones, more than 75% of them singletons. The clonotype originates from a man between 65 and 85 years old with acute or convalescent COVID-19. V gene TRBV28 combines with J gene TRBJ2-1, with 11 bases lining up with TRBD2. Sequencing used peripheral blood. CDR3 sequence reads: CASSAAGGSGRAYVNEQFF. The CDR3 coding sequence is TGTGCCAGCAGTGCCGCGGGGGGTAGCGGGAGGGCCTATGTGAATGAGCAGTTCTTC.